This T cell receptor (beta chain) was identified during a study of OX40 agonist ivuxolimab in advanced cancers. TCRdb's copy holds only in-frame clones and misses some; the assay was immunoSEQ multiplex PCR. Here the sample spans some 59,000 clones, almost 90% being singletons. This clone was counted once. The sequence was obtained from an adult with an advanced solid tumor such as melanoma, head and neck, liver or kidney cancer. Here the sequenced sample was CD4+ or CD8+ T cells sorted from blood, taken in a trial of the OX40 agonist ivuxolimab.

CDR3 sequence (DNA): TGTGCCAGCAGGGCTCCGGGACAGGGGTCCTACGAGCAGTACTTC. It specifies CASRAPGQGSYEQYF. The chain has TRBV6-4 and TRBJ2-7; 10 positions match TRBD1. Germline loops: CDR1 MRHNA, CDR2 SNTAGT. The V segment lost 6 bases and the J segment 1 base; nucleotides outside the gene matches: 6. This CDR3 comprises 15 residues.